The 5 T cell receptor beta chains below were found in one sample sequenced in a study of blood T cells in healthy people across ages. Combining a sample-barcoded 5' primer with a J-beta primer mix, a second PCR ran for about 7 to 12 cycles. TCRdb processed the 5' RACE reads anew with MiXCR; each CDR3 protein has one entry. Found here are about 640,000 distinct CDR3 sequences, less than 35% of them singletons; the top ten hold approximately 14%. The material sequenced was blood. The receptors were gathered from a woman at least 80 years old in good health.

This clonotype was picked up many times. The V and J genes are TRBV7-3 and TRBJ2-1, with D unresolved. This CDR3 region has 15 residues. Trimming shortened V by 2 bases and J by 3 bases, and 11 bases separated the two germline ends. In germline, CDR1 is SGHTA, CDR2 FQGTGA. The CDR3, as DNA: TGTGCCAGCAGCTTATCGCCTTCGGGCTACAATGAGCAGTTCTTC. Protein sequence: CASSLSPSGYNEQFF.

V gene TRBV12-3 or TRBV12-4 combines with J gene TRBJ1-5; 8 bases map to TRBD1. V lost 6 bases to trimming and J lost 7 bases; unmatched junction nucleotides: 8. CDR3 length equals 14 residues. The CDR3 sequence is CASRPTGGRQPQHF. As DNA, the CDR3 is TGTGCCAGCAGGCCCACAGGGGGGAGGCAGCCCCAGCATTTT.

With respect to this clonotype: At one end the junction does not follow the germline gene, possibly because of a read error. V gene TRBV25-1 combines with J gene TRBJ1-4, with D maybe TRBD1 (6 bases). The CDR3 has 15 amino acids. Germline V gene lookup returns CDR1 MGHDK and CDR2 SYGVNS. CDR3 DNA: TGTGCCAGCACCCTTATCCGGACAGTTAATGAAAAACGGTTTTTT. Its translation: CASTLIRTVNEKRFF. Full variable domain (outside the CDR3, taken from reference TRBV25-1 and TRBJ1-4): EADIYQTPRYLVIGTGKKITLECSQTMGHDKMYWYQQDPGMELHLIHYSYGVNSTEKGDLSSESTVSRIRTEHFPLTLESARPSHTSQYLCASTLIRTVNEKRFFGSGTQLSVL.

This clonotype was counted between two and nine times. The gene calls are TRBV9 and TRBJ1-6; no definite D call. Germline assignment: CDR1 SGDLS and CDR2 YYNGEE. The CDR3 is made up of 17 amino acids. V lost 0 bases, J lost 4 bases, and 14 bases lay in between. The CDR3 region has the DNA TGTGCCAGCAGCGTAGCCGGGGAGCTGGGGTATAATTCACCCCTCCACTTT. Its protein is CASSVAGELGYNSPLHF.

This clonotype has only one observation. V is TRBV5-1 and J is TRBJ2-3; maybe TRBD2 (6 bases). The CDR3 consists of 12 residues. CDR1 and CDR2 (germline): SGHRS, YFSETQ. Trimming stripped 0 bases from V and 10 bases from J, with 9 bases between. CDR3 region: CASSLEGGAQYF. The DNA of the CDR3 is TGCGCCAGCAGCTTGGAAGGAGGGGCGCAGTATTTT.